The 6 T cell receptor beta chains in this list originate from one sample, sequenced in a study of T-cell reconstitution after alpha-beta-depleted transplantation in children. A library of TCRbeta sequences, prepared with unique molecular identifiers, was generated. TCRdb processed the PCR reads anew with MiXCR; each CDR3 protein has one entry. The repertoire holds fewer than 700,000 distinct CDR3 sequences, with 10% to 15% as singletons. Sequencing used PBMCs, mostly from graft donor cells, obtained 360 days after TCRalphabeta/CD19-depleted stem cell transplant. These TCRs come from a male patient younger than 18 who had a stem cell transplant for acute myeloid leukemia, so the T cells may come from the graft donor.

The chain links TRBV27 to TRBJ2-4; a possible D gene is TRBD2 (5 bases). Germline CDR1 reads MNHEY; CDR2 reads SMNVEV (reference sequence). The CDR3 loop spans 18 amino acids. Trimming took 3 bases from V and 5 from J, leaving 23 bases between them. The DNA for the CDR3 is TGTGCCAGCAGTTTGGGTAGCGCAACCTCCCCTCTCCAAAACATTCAGTACTTC. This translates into CASSLGSATSPLQNIQYF.

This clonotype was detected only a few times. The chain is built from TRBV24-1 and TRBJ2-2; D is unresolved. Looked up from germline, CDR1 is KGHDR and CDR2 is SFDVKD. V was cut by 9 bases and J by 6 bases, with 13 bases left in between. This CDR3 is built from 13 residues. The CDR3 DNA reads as TGTGCCACCGGACGGCTTTCGGCCGGGGAGCTGTTTTTT. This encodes CATGRLSAGELFF.

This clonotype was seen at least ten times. The CDR3 DNA reads as TGTGCCAGCGGTGGGGGCAGACTCTCCTACGAGCAGTACTTC. Translated: CASGGGRLSYEQYF. V usage is TRBV6-2 or TRBV6-3 and J usage is TRBJ2-7, with D maybe TRBD1 (6 bases). V dropped 8 bases and J dropped 0 bases, with 14 bases sitting between them. There are 14 residues in the CDR3. Germline V gives CDR1 MNHEY, CDR2 SVGEGT.

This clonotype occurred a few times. The CDR3 DNA reads TGCAGTGCGTCCGCCGGGACAATTTCTGGAAACACCATATATTTT. It codes for CSASAGTISGNTIYF. The chain joins TRBV20-1 to TRBJ1-3; tentative D call: TRBD1 (6 bases). The germline V gene encodes CDR1 DFQATT and CDR2 SNEGSKA (reference sequence). V lost 6 bases and J 1 base, leaving 16 bases between the germline ends. The CDR3 covers 15 residues.

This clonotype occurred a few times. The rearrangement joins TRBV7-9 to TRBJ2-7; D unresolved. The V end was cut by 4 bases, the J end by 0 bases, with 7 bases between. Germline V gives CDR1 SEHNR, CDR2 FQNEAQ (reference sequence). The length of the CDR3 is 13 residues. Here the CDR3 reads CASSSFGSYEQYF. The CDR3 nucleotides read TGTGCCAGCAGCTCGTTTGGCTCCTACGAGCAGTACTTC.

CDR3 nucleotides: TGTGCCAGCAGCACTAGCACCGGACTAGCGGGAGTAGTCCACGAGCAGTACTTC. Its translation is CASSTSTGLAGVVHEQYF. The chain links TRBV21-1 to TRBJ2-7; the DNA was not compared with TRBD2, the D call given in the table. TRBV21-1 corresponds to a pseudogene. This CDR3 spans 18 amino acids.